A single sample is the source of the 21 T cell receptor beta chains below, sequenced in a study of lymphopenia after photon versus proton radiotherapy. The method was immunoSEQ multiplex PCR; TCRdb's version includes in-frame clones alone and lacks a portion of them. The sample carries 52,000 or so clones, roughly 90% recorded once. The sequencing used peripheral blood, collected from a patient treated with photon-based radiotherapy. The receptors shown here come from a middle-aged woman with cholangiocarcinoma.

The DNA for the CDR3 is TGTGCCAGTAGATCACTAGGTCTAGGACAGAACACTGAAGCTTTCTTT. Translating gives CASRSLGLGQNTEAFF. This chain connects TRBV19 to TRBJ1-1, with D maybe TRBD1 (5 bases). CDR1 and CDR2 from the germline V gene are LNHDA and SQIVND (reference sequence). Trimming pared 6 bases from V and 1 base from J, leaving 18 bases between. The CDR3 sequence is 16 residues long.

This clone was detected only once. The chain recombines TRBV5-1 with TRBJ1-4, with D hard to call. Trimming took 5 bases from V and 8 from J, leaving 22 bases between them. The CDR3 sequence is 16 residues long. Germline values: CDR1 SGHRS, CDR2 YFSETQ. The CDR3 spells CASRTGLAEIGEKLFF. CDR3 bases: TGCGCCAGCAGGACGGGCCTCGCGGAGATAGGAGAAAAACTGTTTTTT.

The chain has TRBV5-1 and TRBJ1-5, with a weak D call TRBD1 (5 bases). The CDR3 totals 15 residues. Germline values: CDR1 SGHRS, CDR2 YFSETQ. Trimming removed 2 bases at V and 2 bases at J, with 11 bases between. The CDR3 DNA reads as TGCGCCAGCAGCTTCGACGGAGGGGGCAATCAGCCCCAGCATTTT. Its protein product is CASSFDGGGNQPQHF.

The chain recombines TRBV7-3 with TRBJ1-6; D is ambiguous. Germline V gene lookup returns CDR1 SGHTA and CDR2 FQGTGA. The CDR3 is made up of 14 amino acids. With 2 bases removed from V and 4 bases from J, the gap between germline ends came to 6 bases. In nucleotides, the CDR3 is TGTGCCAGCAGCTTAGGCAGTTATAATTCACCCCTCCACTTT. This gives the protein CASSLGSYNSPLHF.

This rearrangement joins TRBV5-1 to TRBJ2-7; D is perhaps TRBD1 or TRBD2 (5 bases each). Germline CDR1 is SGHRS and CDR2 is YFSETQ. The CDR3 runs to 13 residues. In DNA, the CDR3 is TGCTCCTCTCGGCCGGGGCCCCAGGGCGAGCAGTACTTC. Protein: CSSRPGPQGEQYF.

This chain uses TRBV11-2 with TRBJ2-7, with TRBD1 as a possible D gene (6 bases). The CDR3 spans 11 residues. Per germline, CDR1 SGHAT and CDR2 FQNNGV. V lost 5 bases to trimming and J lost 7 bases, with 9 bases between them. CDR3 DNA: TGTGCCAGCAGCCCCGGACAGGAGCAGTACTTC. Translation: CASSPGQEQYF.

The J gene is TRBJ2-2, the V gene TRBV9; D not resolved. The CDR3 has 15 amino acids. V was trimmed by 0 bases and J by 3 bases, leaving 9 bases between them. Germline CDR1 is SGDLS and CDR2 is YYNGEE. The DNA of the CDR3 is TGTGCCAGCAGCGTAGTAGCTGCGGACACCGGGGAGCTGTTTTTT. Amino acids: CASSVVAADTGELFF.

V gene TRBV5-4 combines with J gene TRBJ2-1; 11 bases fit TRBD2. The CDR3 totals 14 residues. The trim removed 3 bases at V and 14 bases at J, leaving 10 bases unmatched. Germline V gene data show CDR1 as SGHNT and CDR2 as YYREEE (reference sequence). The CDR3 here is CASSSDTTSGRKFF. The DNA for the CDR3 is TGTGCCAGCAGCTCCGACACAACTAGCGGGAGAAAGTTCTTC.

The rearrangement links TRBV30 to TRBJ2-7; weak D call: TRBD1 (5 bases). Germline loops: CDR1 GTSNPN, CDR2 SVGIG (reference sequence). There are 13 residues in the CDR3. The V and J ends lost 5 bases and 9 bases respectively, with 20 bases between them. As DNA, the CDR3 is TGTGCCTGGCAAACAGGTCCACTACGAGGGCAGTACTTC. Its translation: CAWQTGPLRGQYF.

The chain uses TRBV5-1 and TRBJ1-3; D gene ambiguous. The germline CDR1 and CDR2 sequences are SGHRS and YFSETQ. This CDR3 comprises 14 residues. V was trimmed by 4 bases and J by 0 bases, leaving 8 bases between them. In DNA form, the CDR3 reads TGCGCCAGCAGCCCTTTTGGCTCTGGAAACACCATATATTTT. This translates into CASSPFGSGNTIYF.

This sequence joins TRBV5-1 and TRBJ2-5; 9 bases are a match to TRBD1. J gave up 1 base and V 5 bases, and 6 bases lay outside the gene matches. CDR1 is SGHRS, CDR2 YFSETQ, per germline. CDR3 length equals 15 residues. The CDR3 coding sequence is TGCGCCAGCAGTTCCGGGACAGGGTCCCAAGAGACCCAGTACTTC. Amino acid sequence: CASSSGTGSQETQYF. The variable domain in full, with the rest retrieved from reference TRBV5-1 and TRBJ2-5, is KAGVTQTPRYLIKTRGQQVTLSCSPISGHRSVSWYQQTPGQGLQFLFEYFSETQRNKGNFPGRFSGRQFSNSRSEMNVSTLELGDSALYLCASSSGTGSQETQYFGPGTRLLVL.

The chain recombines TRBV20-1 with TRBJ2-7; D ambiguous. The V gene's germline CDR1 is DFQATT and CDR2 SNEGSKA (reference sequence). This CDR3 has 11 residues. The V end was cut by 3 bases, the J end by 6 bases, with 9 bases between. The CDR3: CSARTLREQYF. The CDR3 coding sequence is TGCAGTGCTAGGACATTACGCGAGCAGTACTTC.

J is TRBJ1-1 and V is TRBV6-5; D is uncertain. CDR3 length: 15 amino acids. Germline lookup yields CDR1 MNHEY and CDR2 SVGAGI. V shed 0 bases and J shed 1 base, with 9 bases lying between them. CDR3 amino acids: CASSYSIIQNTEAFF. The CDR3 nucleotides read TGTGCCAGCAGTTACTCGATTATACAGAACACTGAAGCTTTCTTT.

This clone was counted a single time. V usage is TRBV28 and J usage is TRBJ1-4; 8 nucleotides agree with TRBD1. Germline CDR1 MDHEN, CDR2 SYDVKM. The V segment lost 3 bases and the J segment 4 bases; nucleotides outside the gene matches: 10. The CDR3 contains 17 residues. The CDR3: CASSFGTGLYGNEKLFF. In DNA, the CDR3 is TGTGCCAGCAGTTTCGGGACAGGACTCTATGGTAATGAAAAACTGTTTTTT.

This clone rates as medium-sized. The genes are TRBV27 and TRBJ1-1; D is possibly TRBD1 (6 bases). This CDR3 has 15 residues. Germline V gene sequence: CDR1 MNHEY, CDR2 SMNVEV (reference sequence). The V end lost 4 bases, the J end lost 0 bases, and 12 bases lay between the germline ends. CDR3 sequence: CASSWGTPMNTEAFF. The CDR3, as DNA: TGTGCCAGCAGTTGGGGGACACCCATGAACACTGAAGCTTTCTTT.

V and J are TRBV28 and TRBJ2-7; a weak D match, TRBD1 (8 bases). CDR3 length: 14 residues. Germline V gene sequence: CDR1 MDHEN, CDR2 SYDVKM. Between the trimmed V and J ends, which lost 5 bases and 2 bases, there was a span of 13 bases. Here the CDR3 reads CASSGGDRPYEQYF. Here the CDR3 DNA reads TGTGCCAGCAGTGGGGGGGACAGGCCCTACGAGCAGTACTTC.

This chain connects TRBV7-8 to TRBJ1-2; D is undetermined. This CDR3 has 15 residues. Trimming removed 1 base at V and 0 bases at J, with 9 bases between. Germline-derived CDR1 and CDR2 are SGHVS and FQNEAQ. The CDR3 coding sequence is TGTGCCAGCAGCTTAGATACAAGATCTAACTATGGCTACACCTTC. Translated: CASSLDTRSNYGYTF. Using reference TRBV7-8 and TRBJ1-2 for the parts outside the CDR3, the full variable domain is GAGVSQSPRYKVAKRGQDVALRCDPISGHVSLFWYQQALGQGPEFLTYFQNEAQLDKSGLPSDRFFAERPEGSVSTLKIQRTQQEDSAVYLCASSLDTRSNYGYTFGSGTRLTVV.

This chain connects TRBV18 to TRBJ2-1, with D perhaps matching TRBD1 or TRBD2 (5 bases each). CDR3 length equals 12 residues. CDR1 is KGHSH, CDR2 LQKENI, per germline. V dropped 4 bases and J dropped 8 bases, with 9 bases sitting between them. The CDR3 sequence: CASSQGRDEQFF. The CDR3 nucleotides are TGTGCCAGCTCACAGGGGAGAGATGAGCAGTTCTTC.

The chain combines TRBV18 with TRBJ2-7, with 8 bases aligning to TRBD1. CDR1 and CDR2 from the germline V gene are KGHSH and LQKENI. CDR3 size: 15 residues. J was trimmed by 0 bases and V by 6 bases; bases with no gene match: 7. DNA for the CDR3: TGTGCCAGCTCTCGCGAGACAGGGGCCTCCTACGAGCAGTACTTC. Its translation is CASSRETGASYEQYF.

The chain employs TRBV27 and TRBJ2-5; 11 positions match TRBD1. Per germline, CDR1 MNHEY and CDR2 SMNVEV (reference sequence). The V gene end was trimmed by 5 bases and the J gene end by 2 bases; junction bases not matched to a gene: 13. The CDR3 has 18 amino acids. The CDR3 region is CASSPPGQGAEGQETQYF. The CDR3 DNA is TGTGCCAGCAGTCCCCCCGGACAGGGGGCGGAAGGGCAAGAGACCCAGTACTTC.

About this clone: The junction differs from germline at one of its ends, possibly a read error. The rearrangement uses TRBV28 and TRBJ1-4, with unresolved D. This CDR3 spans 11 amino acids. CDR1 MDHEN and CDR2 SYDVKM come from the germline V gene. The CDR3 reads CASSSGGRKLF. The DNA for the CDR3 is TGTGCCAGCAGCTCTGGAGGTCGAAAGCTTTTT. The entire variable domain, with the rest obtained from reference TRBV28 and TRBJ1-4, is as follows: DVKVTQSSRYLVKRTGEKVFLECVQDMDHENMFWYRQDPGLGLRLIYFSYDVKMKEKGDIPEGYSVSREKKERFSLILESASTNQTSMYLCASSSGGRKLFGSGTQLSVL.